This TCR beta chain derives from a study of OX40 agonist ivuxolimab in advanced cancers. V trimming: 6 bases; J trimming: 4 bases; junction bases outside the gene matches: 8. The CDR3 is 15 residues long. Germline CDR1 reads SGHTS; CDR2 reads YDEGEE. This table comes from immunoSEQ multiplex PCR, and its TCRdb copy is limited to in-frame clones, with some not included. The sample lists tens of thousands of clones; around 87% were seen once. The sequencing used CD4+ or CD8+ T cells sorted from blood, collected in a trial of the OX40 agonist ivuxolimab. The rearrangement uses TRBV5-8 and TRBJ1-4, with 8 bases matching TRBD1. This clonotype was obtained from an adult with an advanced solid tumor such as melanoma, head and neck, liver or kidney cancer. CDR3 coding DNA: TGTGCCAGCAACAACGGGACAGGCGGTAATGAAAAACTGTTTTTT. This codes for CASNNGTGGNEKLFF.